These T cell receptor beta chains were read from a single sample in a study of T cell changes during pregnancy in multiple sclerosis. Libraries were prepared by immunoSEQ multiplex PCR; TCRdb keeps only in-frame clonotypes and omits some of them. Here the sample spans over 30,000 clones, approximately 94% being singletons. This specimen was CD4+ T cells from peripheral blood mononuclear cells, taken after pregnancy. Receptors originate from a female donor with multiple sclerosis, enrolled in a pregnancy study. The CDR3 runs from the conserved cysteine through the conserved F or W. Fields, in order: J gene, V gene, D gene, CDR3 length, clone size, CDR3 DNA, CDR3 protein. D genes are given only for firm matches. Only some rows state a clone size, as once, few, many or a class for expanded clones.

J: TRBJ2-7; V: TRBV11-2; D: .; length: 13; size: .; DNA: TGTGCCAGCAGCTTAGATTACAAGGGGGACCTGTACTTC; CDR3: CASSLDYKGDLYF
J: TRBJ2-7; V: TRBV9; D: TRBD2; length: 15; size: .; DNA: TGTGCCAGCAGCGTAGGAAGCGGGGGTCCCTACGAGCAGTACTTC; CDR3: CASSVGSGGPYEQYF
J: TRBJ1-6; V: TRBV11-2; D: .; length: 17; size: .; DNA: TGTGCCAGCAGCTTCCTCAGGACAAGCTCCTATAATTCACCCCTCCACTTT; CDR3: CASSFLRTSSYNSPLHF
J: TRBJ1-3; V: TRBV5-4; D: .; length: 15; size: .; DNA: TGTGCCAGCAGCTCCGGGGGACCAACTGGAAACACCATATATTTT; CDR3: CASSSGGPTGNTIYF
J: TRBJ1-1; V: TRBV27; D: TRBD1; length: 17; size: .; DNA: TGTGCCAGCAGTTTATCGGTGCCAGGGGGCGAGGGGACTGAAGCTTTCTTT; CDR3: CASSLSVPGGEGTEAFF
J: TRBJ1-4; V: TRBV6-5; D: .; length: 15; size: .; DNA: TGTGCCAGCAGTTGGGGCGGGACCGCTAATGAAAAACTGTTTTTT; CDR3: CASSWGGTANEKLFF
J: TRBJ2-3; V: TRBV7-3; D: .; length: 15; size: .; DNA: TGTGCCAGCAGCCAAGGGGGGGGATGGACAGATACGCAGTATTTT; CDR3: CASSQGGGWTDTQYF
J: TRBJ2-5; V: TRBV25-1; D: .; length: 13; size: .; DNA: TGTGCCAGCAGTGTCCCAGGGATGGAGACCCAGTACTTC; CDR3: CASSVPGMETQYF
J: TRBJ2-7; V: TRBV5-1; D: TRBD1; length: 15; size: .; DNA: TGCGCCAGCAACAATCCGGGACAGTATTCCTACGAGCAGTACTTC; CDR3: CASNNPGQYSYEQYF
J: TRBJ2-7; V: TRBV5-6; D: .; length: 12; size: .; DNA: TGTGCCAGCAGCTTGCGGTACGGCGAGCAGTACTTC; CDR3: CASSLRYGEQYF
J: TRBJ2-1; V: TRBV27; D: .; length: 16; size: .; DNA: TGTGCCAGCAGTTACCTAACAGAGACCCCCCCCAATGAGCAGTTCTTC; CDR3: CASSYLTETPPNEQFF
J: TRBJ2-1; V: TRBV2; D: .; length: 15; size: .; DNA: TGTGCCAGCAGGGCAGATTCCTCCCCCTACAATGAGCAGTTCTTC; CDR3: CASRADSSPYNEQFF
J: TRBJ1-5; V: TRBV19; D: TRBD1; length: 18; size: .; DNA: TGTGCCAGTAGGCCCCGAGACAGGGGGCAGGAAAGCAATCAGCCCCAGCATTTT; CDR3: CASRPRDRGQESNQPQHF
J: TRBJ2-6; V: TRBV18; D: .; length: 15; size: .; DNA: TGTGCCAGCTCACCTTATTTAGATGGGGCCAACGTCCTGACTTTC; CDR3: CASSPYLDGANVLTF
J: TRBJ2-2; V: TRBV2; D: .; length: 14; size: .; DNA: TGTGCCAGCAGTGATCCCAGGAGGACCGGGGAGCTGTTTTTT; CDR3: CASSDPRRTGELFF
J: TRBJ1-6; V: TRBV6-1; D: .; length: 14; size: .; DNA: TGTGCCAGCAGCCGTTATTCCTATAATTCACCCCTCCACTTT; CDR3: CASSRYSYNSPLHF
J: TRBJ2-1; V: TRBV15; D: .; length: 13; size: .; DNA: TGTGCCACCAGCCCCAACCCAGGGTCTGAGCAGTTCTTC; CDR3: CATSPNPGSEQFF
J: TRBJ2-2; V: TRBV7-6; D: TRBD2; length: 17; size: .; DNA: TGTGCCAGCAACCCCCTCGGCGGGGGAACTAACACCGGGGAGCTGTTTTTT; CDR3: CASNPLGGGTNTGELFF
J: TRBJ1-5; V: TRBV23-1; D: .; length: 16; size: .; DNA: TGCGCCAGCAGTCCCACTCAGCAGGATAGCAATCAGCCCCAGCATTTT; CDR3: CASSPTQQDSNQPQHF
J: TRBJ2-7; V: TRBV10-2; D: .; length: 16; size: .; DNA: TGCGCCAGCGGGACGTGGAGGGTAGAGGGGTCCTACGAGCAGTACTTC; CDR3: CASGTWRVEGSYEQYF
J: TRBJ2-7; V: TRBV6-6; D: TRBD1; length: 15; size: .; DNA: TGTGCCAGCAGTTACCTGGGACAGGGTGGGGACGAGCAGTACTTC; CDR3: CASSYLGQGGDEQYF
J: TRBJ2-7; V: TRBV29-1; D: .; length: 12; size: .; DNA: TGCAGCGTTGGGTCGGGTCCTGACGAGCAGTACTTC; CDR3: CSVGSGPDEQYF
J: TRBJ1-5; V: TRBV7-6; D: TRBD1; length: 17; size: .; DNA: TGTGCCAGCAGCTTAGGGGTGAGGGGGCCGATTAATCAGCCCCAGCATTTT; CDR3: CASSLGVRGPINQPQHF
J: TRBJ2-3; V: TRBV7-9; D: .; length: 16; size: .; DNA: TGTGCCAGCAGCTTAGGGACAACCGTAAGCACAGATACGCAGTATTTT; CDR3: CASSLGTTVSTDTQYF
J: TRBJ1-2; V: TRBV7-9; D: TRBD1; length: 14; size: once; DNA: TGTGCCAGCAGCTTATCAGGGGGGTCCTATGGCTACACCTTC; CDR3: CASSLSGGSYGYTF
J: TRBJ2-2; V: TRBV20-1; D: .; length: 11; size: .; DNA: TGCAGTGTTGGCGGGACCGGGGAGCTGTTTTTT; CDR3: CSVGGTGELFF
J: TRBJ2-3; V: TRBV10-3; D: .; length: 16; size: .; DNA: TGTGCCATCAGGGGACGACTAGACCGGATCACAGATACGCAGTATTTT; CDR3: CAIRGRLDRITDTQYF
J: TRBJ1-2; V: TRBV27; D: .; length: 15; size: .; DNA: TGTGCCAGCAGTTTCAGTTCTATGGCGGGCTATGGCTACACCTTC; CDR3: CASSFSSMAGYGYTF
J: TRBJ2-1; V: TRBV11-2; D: .; length: 14; size: once; DNA: TGTGCCAGCAGCTCAAGGACAGTCTGGGACGAGCAGTTCTTC; CDR3: CASSSRTVWDEQFF
J: TRBJ2-1; V: TRBV11-2; D: .; length: 13; size: .; DNA: TGTGCCAGCAGCTTAATAGGGCGGGATGAGCAGTTCTTC; CDR3: CASSLIGRDEQFF
J: TRBJ2-2; V: TRBV4-2; D: .; length: 16; size: .; DNA: TGTGCCAGCAGCCAAGAACGGGGGGCCCACACCGGGGAGCTGTTTTTT; CDR3: CASSQERGAHTGELFF
J: TRBJ1-2; V: TRBV6-1; D: .; length: 15; size: .; DNA: TGTGCCAGCAGTGAAAGCTGGGAAGGGGGCTATGGCTACACCTTC; CDR3: CASSESWEGGYGYTF
J: TRBJ2-3; V: TRBV19; D: TRBD2; length: 13; size: .; DNA: TGTGCCAGTAAGAGCGGGGGCACAGATACGCAGTATTTT; CDR3: CASKSGGTDTQYF
J: TRBJ1-6; V: TRBV5-5; D: TRBD1; length: 15; size: .; DNA: TGTGCCAGCAGGCCTACCGGGACAGATCTTTCACCCCTCCACTTT; CDR3: CASRPTGTDLSPLHF
J: TRBJ2-3; V: TRBV4-1; D: .; length: 15; size: once; DNA: TGCGCCAGCAGCCAAGATGGGGCTAGATCAGATACGCAGTATTTT; CDR3: CASSQDGARSDTQYF
J: TRBJ2-5; V: TRBV5-1; D: TRBD2; length: 14; size: once; DNA: TGCGCCAGCTCTAGCGGGGGGGCCGGTGAGACCCAGTACTTC; CDR3: CASSSGGAGETQYF
J: TRBJ2-1; V: TRBV6-4; D: .; length: 14; size: .; DNA: TGTGCCAGCAGCGCTAGAAATTCGATAGGTGAGCAGTTCTTC; CDR3: CASSARNSIGEQFF
J: TRBJ1-5; V: TRBV6-5; D: .; length: 15; size: .; DNA: TGTGCCAGCAGTTACTCTGGGGGCGCCGGTCAGCCCCAGCATTTT; CDR3: CASSYSGGAGQPQHF
J: TRBJ1-1; V: TRBV29-1; D: TRBD1; length: 12; size: .; DNA: TGCAGCTTAAAGGGGACAGGGGGGTCCGCTTTCTTT; CDR3: CSLKGTGGSAFF
J: TRBJ2-5; V: TRBV30; D: .; length: 16; size: .; DNA: TGTGCCTGGAGTGTATCTCGGACATTACTCCAAGAGACCCAGTACTTC; CDR3: CAWSVSRTLLQETQYF
J: TRBJ1-5; V: TRBV27; D: TRBD1; length: 17; size: .; DNA: TGTGCCAGCAGTTCGACAGGGGGGATTTTTAGCAATCAGCCCCAGCATTTT; CDR3: CASSSTGGIFSNQPQHF
J: TRBJ2-3; V: TRBV11-2; D: .; length: 16; size: .; DNA: TGTGCCAGCAGCTTAGATAACGGGGGTGCGTTCGATACGCAGTATTTT; CDR3: CASSLDNGGAFDTQYF
J: TRBJ1-5; V: TRBV19; D: TRBD1; length: 14; size: .; DNA: TGTGCCAGTAGGGACAGGGTAAACAATCAGCCCCAGCATTTT; CDR3: CASRDRVNNQPQHF
J: TRBJ1-6; V: TRBV6-6; D: .; length: 14; size: .; DNA: TGTGCCAGCAGTTTTCAGGCGCCCAATTCACCCCTCCACTTT; CDR3: CASSFQAPNSPLHF
J: TRBJ2-7; V: TRBV2; D: .; length: 12; size: .; DNA: TGTGCCAGCAACCAGGGTACCTACGAGCAGTACTTC; CDR3: CASNQGTYEQYF
J: TRBJ1-3; V: TRBV4-1; D: .; length: 16; size: .; DNA: TGCGCCAGCAGCCAAGAAGCAGGGTCGCTCGGAAACACCATATATTTT; CDR3: CASSQEAGSLGNTIYF
J: TRBJ2-5; V: TRBV5-1; D: TRBD2; length: 16; size: .; DNA: TGCGCCAGCAGTTTCGGGACTAGCTCAACCCAAGAGACCCAGTACTTC; CDR3: CASSFGTSSTQETQYF
J: TRBJ1-1; V: TRBV9; D: .; length: 16; size: once; DNA: TGTGCCAGCAGCGTAGGGGGGGGACATCCGAACACTGAAGCTTTCTTT; CDR3: CASSVGGGHPNTEAFF
J: TRBJ1-6; V: TRBV9; D: .; length: 16; size: .; DNA: TGTGCCAGCAGCGTAGACCCGACAGGATTAAATTCACCCCTCCACTTT; CDR3: CASSVDPTGLNSPLHF
J: TRBJ2-1; V: TRBV4-2; D: .; length: 18; size: .; DNA: TGTGCCAGCAGCCAAGGCCCGGGTGGACGGGACTCCTACAATGAGCAGTTCTTC; CDR3: CASSQGPGGRDSYNEQFF
J: TRBJ2-5; V: TRBV30; D: .; length: 15; size: .; DNA: TGTGCCTGGAGATCGGGGGGCAAGGCGGGGGAGACCCAGTACTTC; CDR3: CAWRSGGKAGETQYF
J: TRBJ2-7; V: TRBV11-2; D: .; length: 14; size: .; DNA: TGTGCCAGCAGCTCCCGGTCCCCGGCCTACGAGCAGTACTTC; CDR3: CASSSRSPAYEQYF
J: TRBJ2-3; V: TRBV27; D: TRBD2; length: 16; size: .; DNA: TGTGCCAGCAGCTCCGGGTGGGGGGGGAGCACAGATACGCAGTATTTT; CDR3: CASSSGWGGSTDTQYF
J: TRBJ1-1; V: TRBV6-5; D: .; length: 13; size: once; DNA: TGTGCCAGCAGTTACCTTTTGAACACTGAAGCTTTCTTT; CDR3: CASSYLLNTEAFF